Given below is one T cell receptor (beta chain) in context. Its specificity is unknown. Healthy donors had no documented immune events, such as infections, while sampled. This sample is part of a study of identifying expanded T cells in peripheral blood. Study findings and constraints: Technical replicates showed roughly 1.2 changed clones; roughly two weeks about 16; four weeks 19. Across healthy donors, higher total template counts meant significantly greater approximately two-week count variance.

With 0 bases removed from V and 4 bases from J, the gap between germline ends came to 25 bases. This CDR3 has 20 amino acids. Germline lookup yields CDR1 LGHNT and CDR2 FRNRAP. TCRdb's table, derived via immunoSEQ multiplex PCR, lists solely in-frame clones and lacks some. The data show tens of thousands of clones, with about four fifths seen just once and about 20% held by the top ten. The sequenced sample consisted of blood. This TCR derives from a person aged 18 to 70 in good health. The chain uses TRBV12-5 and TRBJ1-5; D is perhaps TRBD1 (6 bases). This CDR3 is CASGLVRPSPEKGVNQPQHF. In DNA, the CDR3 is TGTGCTAGTGGTTTGGTAAGGCCTTCACCAGAGAAGGGGGTAAATCAGCCCCAGCATTTT.